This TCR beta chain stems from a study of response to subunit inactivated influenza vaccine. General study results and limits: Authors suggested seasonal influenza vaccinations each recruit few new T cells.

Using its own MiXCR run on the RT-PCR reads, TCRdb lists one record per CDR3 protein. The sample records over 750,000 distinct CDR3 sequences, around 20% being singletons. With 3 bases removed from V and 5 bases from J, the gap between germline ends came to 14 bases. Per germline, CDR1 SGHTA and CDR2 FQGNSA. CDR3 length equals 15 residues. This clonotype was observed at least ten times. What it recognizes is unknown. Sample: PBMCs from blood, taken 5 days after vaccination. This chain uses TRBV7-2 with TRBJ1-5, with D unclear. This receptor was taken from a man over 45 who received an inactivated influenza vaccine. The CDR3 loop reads CASSLLAGRDQPQHF. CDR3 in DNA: TGTGCCAGCAGCTTGTTAGCGGGAAGAGATCAGCCCCAGCATTTT. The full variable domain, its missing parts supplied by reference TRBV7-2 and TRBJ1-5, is GAGVSQSPSNKVTEKGKDVELRCDPISGHTALYWYRQSLGQGLEFLIYFQGNSAPDKSGLPSDRFSAERTGGSVSTLTIQRTQQEDSAVYLCASSLLAGRDQPQHFGDGTRLSIL.